This paragraph reports one T cell receptor (beta chain). At one of its ends the junction is not consistent with the germline gene, which may arise from a read error. This sample stems from a study of cytomegalovirus exposure and HLA in healthy donors. The primer mix had 60 Vbeta and 13 Jbeta primers. Generated by immunoSEQ multiplex PCR, the TCRdb table keeps only in-frame clones and is missing some. The sample consists of 170,000 or so clones, 75% to 90% of them appearing once. CDR1 and CDR2 (germline): SGHRS, YFSETQ. This CDR3 contains 12 residues. This sequence originates from a boy aged 5-17 years in good health and CMV-seronegative. The sequenced sample consisted of PBMCs. This chain links TRBV5-1 with TRBJ2-7, with 9 bases aligning to TRBD1. The CDR3 sequence is CASSPRGQGPTF. The DNA for the CDR3 is TGCGCCAGCAGCCCCAGGGGACAGGGTCCCACATTC.